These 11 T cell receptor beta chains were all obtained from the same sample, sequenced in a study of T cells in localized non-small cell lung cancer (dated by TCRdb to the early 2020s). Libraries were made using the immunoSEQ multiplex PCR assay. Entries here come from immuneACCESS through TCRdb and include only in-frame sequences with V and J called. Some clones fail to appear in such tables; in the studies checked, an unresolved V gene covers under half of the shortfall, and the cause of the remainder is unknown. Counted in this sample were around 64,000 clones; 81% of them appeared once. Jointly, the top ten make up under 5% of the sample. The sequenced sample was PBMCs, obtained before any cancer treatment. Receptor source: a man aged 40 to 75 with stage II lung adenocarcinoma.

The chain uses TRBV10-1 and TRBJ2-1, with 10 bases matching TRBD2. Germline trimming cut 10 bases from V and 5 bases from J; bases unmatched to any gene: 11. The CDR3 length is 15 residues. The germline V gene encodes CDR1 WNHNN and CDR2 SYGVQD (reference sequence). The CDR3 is CANLGLAVSHNEQFF. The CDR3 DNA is TGCGCCAACCTCGGACTAGCGGTTTCCCACAATGAGCAGTTCTTC.

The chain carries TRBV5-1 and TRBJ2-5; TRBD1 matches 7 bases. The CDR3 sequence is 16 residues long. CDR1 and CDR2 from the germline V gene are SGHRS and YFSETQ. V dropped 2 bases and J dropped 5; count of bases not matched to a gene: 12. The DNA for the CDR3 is TGCGCCAGCAGCTTCGGTCTCACGAGGGGGCCTGAGACCCAGTACTTC. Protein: CASSFGLTRGPETQYF.

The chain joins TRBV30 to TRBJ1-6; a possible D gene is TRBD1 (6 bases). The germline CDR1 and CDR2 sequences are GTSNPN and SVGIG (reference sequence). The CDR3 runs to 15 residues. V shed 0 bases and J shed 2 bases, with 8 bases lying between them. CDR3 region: CAWSVGGPYNSPLHF. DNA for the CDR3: TGTGCCTGGAGTGTCGGGGGCCCCTATAATTCACCCCTCCACTTT.

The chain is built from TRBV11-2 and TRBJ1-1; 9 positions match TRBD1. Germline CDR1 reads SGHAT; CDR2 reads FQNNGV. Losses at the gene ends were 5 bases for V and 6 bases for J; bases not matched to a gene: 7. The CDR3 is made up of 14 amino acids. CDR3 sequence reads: CASSTRQGVAEAFF. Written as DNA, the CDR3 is TGTGCCAGCAGCACCAGACAGGGGGTGGCTGAAGCTTTCTTT.

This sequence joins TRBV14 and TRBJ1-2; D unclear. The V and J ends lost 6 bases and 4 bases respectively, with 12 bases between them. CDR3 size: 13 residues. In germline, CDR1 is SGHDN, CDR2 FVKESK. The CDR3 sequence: CASRAGVGYGYTF. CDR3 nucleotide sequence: TGTGCCAGCAGGGCAGGAGTTGGCTATGGCTACACCTTC.

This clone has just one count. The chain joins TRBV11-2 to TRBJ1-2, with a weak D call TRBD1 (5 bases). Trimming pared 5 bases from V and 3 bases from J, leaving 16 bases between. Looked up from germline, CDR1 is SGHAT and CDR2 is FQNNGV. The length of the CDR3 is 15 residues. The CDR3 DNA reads TGTGCCAGCAGCCTCAGGGCGGATTTGCACTATGGCTACACCTTC. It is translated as CASSLRADLHYGYTF.

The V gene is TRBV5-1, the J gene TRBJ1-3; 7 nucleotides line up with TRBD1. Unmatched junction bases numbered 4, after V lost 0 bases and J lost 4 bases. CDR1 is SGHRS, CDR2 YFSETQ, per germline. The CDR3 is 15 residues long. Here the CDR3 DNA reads TGCGCCAGCAGCTTGGGTCCAGGGGGAGGAAACACCATATATTTT. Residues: CASSLGPGGGNTIYF.

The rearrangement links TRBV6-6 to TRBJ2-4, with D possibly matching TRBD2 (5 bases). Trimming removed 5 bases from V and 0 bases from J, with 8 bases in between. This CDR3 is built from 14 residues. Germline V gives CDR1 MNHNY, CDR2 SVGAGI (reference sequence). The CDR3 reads CASSRGLAKNIQYF. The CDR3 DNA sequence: TGTGCCAGCAGTCGCGGACTAGCCAAAAACATTCAGTACTTC.

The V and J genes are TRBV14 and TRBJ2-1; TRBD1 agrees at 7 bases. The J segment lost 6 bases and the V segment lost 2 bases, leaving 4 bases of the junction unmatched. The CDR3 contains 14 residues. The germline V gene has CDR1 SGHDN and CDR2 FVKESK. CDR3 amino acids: CASSQIRGLNEQFF. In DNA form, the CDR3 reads TGTGCCAGCAGCCAAATAAGGGGGCTCAATGAGCAGTTCTTC.

CDR3 sequence reads: CASSLNPSGIHEQYF. The DNA of the CDR3 is TGCGCCAGCAGCTTAAACCCTAGCGGGATCCACGAGCAGTACTTC. The chain recombines TRBV5-1 with TRBJ2-7, with 9 bases aligning to TRBD2. The CDR3 covers 15 residues. Trimming took 2 bases from V and 5 from J; bases not matched to a gene: 8. CDR1 is SGHRS, CDR2 YFSETQ, per germline.

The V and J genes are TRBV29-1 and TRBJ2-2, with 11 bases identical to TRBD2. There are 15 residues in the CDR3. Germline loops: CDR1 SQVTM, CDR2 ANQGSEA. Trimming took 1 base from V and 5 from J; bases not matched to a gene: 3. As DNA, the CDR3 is TGCAGCGTTGAAGCGCTAGCGGGAGGAACCGGGGAGCTGTTTTTT. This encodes CSVEALAGGTGELFF.